The present TCR beta chain was sequenced within a study of Ad26.COV2.S vaccination and SARS-CoV-2 variants. Data came from immunoSEQ multiplex PCR; TCRdb stores just in-frame clones and leaves some out. The repertoire has about 350,000 clones, just over 90% of them found once; the top ten carry under 5%. This CDR3 has 15 residues. Trimming left V 2 bases short and J 5 bases short, with 15 bases between. Per the germline V gene, CDR1 is SGHTA and CDR2 is FQGNSA. Findings of the study overall: The TCR breadth and depth analyses may have understated or missed part of the total T cell responses. Post-vaccination breadth of spike-specific CD8+ and CD4+ T cell responses was reportedly substantial. For non-spike TCRs, breadth in vaccine recipients resembled that in placebo recipients.

As regards this clone: Antigen: not known.

The V and J genes are TRBV7-2 and TRBJ1-1; perhaps TRBD1 as D (5 bases). The source of this sequence is a human donor who had recovered from COVID-19. Here the sequenced sample was peripheral blood, taken after recovery from COVID-19. CDR3 DNA: TGTGCCAGCAGCTTAAGGCAGGGTTTCGGGACTGAAGCTTTCTTT. Translating gives CASSLRQGFGTEAFF.